What follows are 15 T cell receptor beta chains derived from one specimen sequenced in a study of T cells in Graves' hyperthyroidism and ophthalmopathy. There were TCR beta CDR3 regions amplified from RNA transcripts. When the TCR CDR3 underwent first-round RT-PCR, the HTBI primer set was used. TCRdb processed the multiplex PCR reads anew with MiXCR; each CDR3 protein has one entry. Of more than 300,000 distinct CDR3 sequences in the sample, 13% were seen once. Sample: blood. These receptors originate from a woman aged 18-29 years with Graves' hyperthyroidism.

This clonotype appeared a few times. The chain uses TRBV11-2 and TRBJ1-3; D is possibly TRBD1 (6 bases). This CDR3 contains 15 residues. Trimming stripped 6 bases from V and 0 bases from J, with 12 bases between. Germline CDR1 SGHAT, CDR2 FQNNGV. The CDR3 loop reads CASRGGGSSGNTIYF. In DNA, the CDR3 is TGTGCCAGCAGAGGGGGGGGCAGCTCTGGAAACACCATATATTTT.

The chain employs TRBV5-1 and TRBJ2-6; 7 bases are a match to TRBD1. The CDR3 totals 17 residues. The ends lost 4 bases at V and 0 bases at J; junction bases unmatched: 7. CDR1 and CDR2 (germline): SGHRS, YFSETQ. CDR3: CASSTGQRSSGANVLTF. DNA of the CDR3: TGCGCCAGCAGCACGGGACAGAGAAGCTCTGGGGCCAACGTCCTGACTTTC.

This clonotype came up many times. The chain is built from TRBV20-1 and TRBJ1-2; a weak D match, TRBD1 (5 bases). V was shortened by 0 bases and J by 7 bases, with 9 bases between the two germline ends. Looked up from germline, CDR1 is DFQATT and CDR2 is SNEGSKA (reference sequence). This CDR3 region has 12 residues. In nucleotides, the CDR3 is TGCAGTGCTAGAGATCCAGGGATTGGCTACACCTTC. Its protein product is CSARDPGIGYTF.

This clonotype showed up many times. The V call is TRBV10-3, the J call TRBJ2-1; 11 bases are a match to TRBD2. Germline CDR1 reads ENHRY; CDR2 reads SYGVKD. CDR3 length equals 15 residues. J lost 6 bases, V lost 5 bases, and 6 bases had no gene match. Here the CDR3 reads CAISLLAGEFNEQFF. The CDR3 nucleotides are TGTGCCATCAGTCTACTAGCGGGAGAGTTCAATGAGCAGTTCTTC.

Ten or more counts support this clonotype. The V call is TRBV28, the J call TRBJ2-7; possibly TRBD2 for D (5 bases). V gave up 6 bases and J gave up 7 bases, with 22 bases separating them. Germline V gene sequence: CDR1 MDHEN, CDR2 SYDVKM. The CDR3 is made up of 15 amino acids. As DNA, the CDR3 is TGTGCCAGCAGCAAAGGAGGACGCGGCCTTGTGGAGCAGTACTTC. Protein sequence: CASSKGGRGLVEQYF.

This clonotype occurred many times. V is TRBV10-3 and J is TRBJ1-6; 9 nucleotides agree with TRBD1. This CDR3 comprises 13 residues. CDR1 and CDR2 (germline): ENHRY, SYGVKD. Unmatched junction bases numbered 5, after V lost 10 bases and J lost 7 bases. The CDR3 region is CARRDRENSPLHF. Written as DNA, the CDR3 is TGTGCCAGGAGGGACAGGGAAAATTCACCCCTCCACTTT.

This clonotype was observed a handful of times. The chain carries TRBV4-1 and TRBJ2-3; TRBD2 agrees at 10 bases. J was trimmed by 8 bases and V by 1 base; bases with no gene match: 9. CDR1 is MGHRA and CDR2 is YSYEKL in the germline V gene. The CDR3 contains 16 residues. The CDR3: CASSQVGAGGRATQYF. In DNA form, the CDR3 reads TGCGCCAGCAGCCAAGTTGGAGCGGGAGGGAGAGCTACGCAGTATTTT.

This clonotype was observed at least ten times. The chain joins TRBV7-2 to TRBJ1-1; D unclear. This CDR3 contains 17 residues. Germline V CDR1 and CDR2: SGHTA, FQGNSA. V gave up 1 base and J gave up 4 bases, with 19 bases separating them. The CDR3 protein is CASSLVGGQMLSTEAFF. CDR3 DNA sequence: TGTGCCAGCAGCTTAGTCGGTGGCCAAATGTTGAGCACTGAAGCTTTCTTT.

This clonotype was observed a handful of times. This sequence joins TRBV4-2 and TRBJ1-5, with D tentatively TRBD1 (5 bases). The V and J ends lost 0 bases and 3 bases respectively, with 9 bases between them. CDR3 length: 15 residues. Germline V gene lookup returns CDR1 LGHNA and CDR2 YNFKEQ. In DNA, the CDR3 is TGTGCCAGCAGCCAAGATGCAGGGCCCAATCAGCCCCAGCATTTT. Protein: CASSQDAGPNQPQHF.

There are many counts of this clonotype. This chain connects TRBV7-3 to TRBJ2-7; D remains unclear. The CDR3 consists of 17 residues. V was shortened by 1 base and J by 3 bases, with 19 bases between the two germline ends. Germline V gene sequence: CDR1 SGHTA, CDR2 FQGTGA. The CDR3 DNA reads as TGTGCCAGCAGCTTAAATGACCCGTGGCTCCTCGACTACGAGCAGTACTTC. Residues: CASSLNDPWLLDYEQYF.

About this clonotype: With a much larger clone just one base away, this may be a read error. The chain couples TRBV29-1 to TRBJ2-7; 7 bases align to TRBD2. The J call is uncertain, as TRBJ2-1 better fits the DNA end. Germline V gives CDR1 SQVTM, CDR2 ANQGSEA. The CDR3 is made up of 14 amino acids. The CDR3 coding sequence is TGCAGCGTTGTTTCTCCCGGGGGGTACTACGAGCAGTTCTTC. It yields the protein CSVVSPGGYYEQFF.

The chain uses TRBV4-3 and TRBJ2-1; 15 bases are shared with TRBD2. V was clipped by 4 bases and J by 6 bases; unmatched bases: 7. The germline gives CDR1 LGHNA, CDR2 YSLEER. This CDR3 has 17 residues. For the CDR3, the DNA is TGCGCCAGCAGCCGAGGACTAGCGGGAGGGGTTGTCAATGAGCAGTTCTTC. The encoded protein is CASSRGLAGGVVNEQFF.

This clonotype was seen many times. The rearrangement links TRBV18 to TRBJ2-1; possible D gene TRBD1, 5 bases. The V gene lost 6 bases and the J gene lost 4 bases, with 16 bases spanning the gap. Germline V gives CDR1 KGHSH, CDR2 LQKENI. The CDR3 has 15 residues. The CDR3 sequence: CASSVNRQRYNEQFF. The CDR3 nucleotides are TGTGCCAGCTCCGTAAATCGACAGAGATACAATGAGCAGTTCTTC.

This sequence joins TRBV5-1 and TRBJ1-3; D is undetermined. V was trimmed by 3 bases and J by 0 bases, leaving 7 bases between them. CDR1 is SGHRS, CDR2 YFSETQ, per germline. The CDR3 length is 14 residues. Here the CDR3 reads CASSSLASGNTIYF. CDR3 DNA sequence: TGCGCCAGCAGCTCACTCGCCTCTGGAAACACCATATATTTT.

V usage is TRBV4-2 and J usage is TRBJ1-1, with no clear D. The CDR3 has 16 amino acids. Germline V lookup: CDR1 LGHNA, CDR2 YNFKEQ. Trimming took off 0 bases at V and 3 bases at J, with 14 bases between the two ends. The CDR3 sequence: CASSQDISWRDTEAFF. CDR3 coding DNA: TGTGCCAGCAGCCAAGATATAAGCTGGAGGGACACTGAAGCTTTCTTT.